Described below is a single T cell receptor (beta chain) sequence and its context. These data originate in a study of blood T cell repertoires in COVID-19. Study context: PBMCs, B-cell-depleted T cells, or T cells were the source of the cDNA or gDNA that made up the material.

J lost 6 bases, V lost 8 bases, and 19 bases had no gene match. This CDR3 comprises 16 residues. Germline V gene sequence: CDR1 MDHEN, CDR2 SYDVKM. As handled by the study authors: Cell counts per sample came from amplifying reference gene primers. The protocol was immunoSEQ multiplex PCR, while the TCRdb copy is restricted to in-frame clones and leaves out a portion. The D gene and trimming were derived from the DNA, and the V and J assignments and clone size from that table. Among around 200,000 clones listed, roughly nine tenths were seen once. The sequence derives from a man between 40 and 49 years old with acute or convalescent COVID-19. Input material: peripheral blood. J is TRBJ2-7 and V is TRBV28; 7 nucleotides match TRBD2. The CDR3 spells CASEDKIPGLSSEQYF. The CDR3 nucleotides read TGTGCCAGCGAGGACAAGATTCCGGGACTATCTTCCGAGCAGTACTTC.